This T cell receptor beta chain appears in the sequencing data of a study of shared clonotypes between healthy human individuals (dated by TCRdb to the early 2020s). Study-level background: Three men and two women, aged 18 to 49 years, made up the cohort. For each donor, CD4 naive and CD4 memory were each run on three plates, CD8 naive on two plates, and CD8 memory on one plate. To estimate repertoire size and how much clonotypes are shared between individuals, the study performed deep sequencing of blood TCR repertoires from a few healthy adults. Different laboratories and diverse techniques were used to prepare libraries and sequence TCR repertoires, to increase sequencing depth and limit assay-specific biases. Each donor's leukapheresis produced roughly between roughly 0.94 and 9.5 billion PBMCs.

CD8 naive samples were obtained by positive selection for CCR7 among CD45RO-negative cells, yielding a CD45RA+CCR7+ population from which TemRA cells were excluded. The donors were healthy, HIV-negative adults who had no recently reported acute infections or vaccinations. Only Caucasian adults living in Nashville, Tennessee, USA were represented among the donors. Blood was obtained by leukapheresis, after which PBMCs were separated by Ficoll-Histopaque density gradient centrifugation and cryopreserved in liquid nitrogen vapor phase. Analytical flow cytometry was used to check the purity and quantity of every magnetically sorted T cell population. Genomic DNA was isolated from each sorted fraction and quantified by UV absorbance on a Nanodrop 2000c. TCR CDR3 regions were amplified from genomic DNA by multiplex PCR using the deep immunoSEQ assay. Extracted genomic DNA from each cell subset was spread evenly across all wells of several immunoSEQ 96-well plates, with each plate serving as a replicate. Each replicate PCR for sorted subsets received about 180 ng genomic DNA, equal to about 30,000 T cell genomes. The purified libraries were quantified using a Qubit 3.0 fluorometer, sized with a Bioanalyzer 2100, and then quantified again using the KAPA Library Quantification kit. Each immunoSEQ 96-well plate was sequenced on its own single-read 150-cycle Illumina NextSeq 550 flow cell. Per the original workflow: Because the immunoSEQ output held only junctional sequences and lacked quality scores, the filtering could not match the filtering applied to full-length reads. To assign V/J genes and CDR3, sequences were annotated against IMGT germline references using PyIR, a Python wrapper for IgBLAST v1.9. Reads were filtered out if the reads had weak V/J assignments (E-value above 1e-6), no CDR3, stop codons, out-of-frame junctions, or ambiguous translated residues. A V3J clonotype was defined by an identical inferred V gene, J gene, and CDR3 amino acid sequence. Percentage overlap between repertoires was calculated by dividing the number of shared unique clonotypes by the size of the smaller repertoire. RTK rarefaction, the Chao1 estimator, and Recon v2.1 estimates of unobserved clonotypes were used to assess repertoire richness. For all TCRbeta clonotypes obtained by the gDNA method from four donors, generation probabilities were computed with OLGA. Here the immuneACCESS table is served through TCRdb, limited to in-frame sequences with V and J called. Missing clones are a known gap in these copies; in checked studies unresolved V genes cover under half, and the rest lacks a known reason. The V and J calls and clone size were taken over from that table, and D and trimming were inferred from the DNA. This sample comprises about 580,000 clones, roughly 98% of them detected only once. Clones ranked in the top ten supply approximately 0.3% of the sample.

General conclusions and limits of the study: Naive subsets generally had larger estimated clonotype richness than memory subsets. Pairwise subsampling indicated that sequencing depth was expected to affect the degree of clonotype sharing among donors. Clonotypes shared by all four sorted-subset donors showed higher generation probabilities than non-shared clonotypes. Sampling was restricted to blood, and TCR repertoires in tissues likely differ from the TCR repertoires found in blood. Because the study included a small number of donors, the genetic and exposure-history diversity represented was limited. Across a handful of donors, approximately 4.6% of naive CD4, approximately 3.5% of naive CD8, under 2.5% of memory CD4, and approximately 0.4% of memory CD8 clonotypes were shared. Rarefaction of sorted-subset datasets indicated incomplete sequencing despite the large sequencing depth.

On this clone itself: Its antigen has not been determined. There are no base qualities to consult, and no much larger clone falls within one base.

The sequence was obtained from a man aged 25 to 40 in good health. What was sequenced was naive CD8+ T cells sorted from blood. The intended sense of this specimen's cell subset or site label: CD45RA+CCR7+.

The CDR3 has the sequence CASRLAGSEADTQYF. The nucleotide sequence is given as TGTGCCAGCCGGCTAGCGGGGAGTGAAGCAGATACGCAGTATTTT. The rearrangement joined TRBV7-8 to TRBJ2-3, with TRBD2 identical over 9 junction bases. From a lookup of the germline V gene, CDR1 and CDR2 are SGHVS and FQNEAQ. Measured from the cysteine to the phenylalanine, the CDR3 is 15 residues long. Of all the DNA, just the CDR3 is kept, 45 bases in frame from base 1. After removal of 8 bases from V and 4 bases from J, the junction retains 10 bases not matched to a gene.